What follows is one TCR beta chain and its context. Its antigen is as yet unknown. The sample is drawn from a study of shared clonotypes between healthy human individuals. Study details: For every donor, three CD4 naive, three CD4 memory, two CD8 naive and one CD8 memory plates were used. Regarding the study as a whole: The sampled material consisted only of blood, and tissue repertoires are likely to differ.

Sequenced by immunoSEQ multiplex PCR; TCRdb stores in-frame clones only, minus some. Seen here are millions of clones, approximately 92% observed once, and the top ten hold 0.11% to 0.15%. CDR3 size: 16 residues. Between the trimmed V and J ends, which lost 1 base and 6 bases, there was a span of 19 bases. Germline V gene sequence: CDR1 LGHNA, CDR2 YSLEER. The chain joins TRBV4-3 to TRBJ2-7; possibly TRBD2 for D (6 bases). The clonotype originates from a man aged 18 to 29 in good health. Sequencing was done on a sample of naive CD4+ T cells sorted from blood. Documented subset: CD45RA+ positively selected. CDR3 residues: CASSQVYVGGALEQYF. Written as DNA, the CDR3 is TGCGCCAGCAGCCAAGTATATGTGGGAGGTGCCCTCGAGCAGTACTTC.